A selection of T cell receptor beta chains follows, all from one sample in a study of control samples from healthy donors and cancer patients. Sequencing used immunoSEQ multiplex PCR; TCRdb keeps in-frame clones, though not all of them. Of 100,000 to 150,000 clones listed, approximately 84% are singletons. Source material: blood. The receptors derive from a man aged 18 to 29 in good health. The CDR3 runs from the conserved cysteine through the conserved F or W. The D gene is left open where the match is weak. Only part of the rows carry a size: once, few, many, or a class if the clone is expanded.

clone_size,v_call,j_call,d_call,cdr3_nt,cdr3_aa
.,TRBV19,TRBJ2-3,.,TGTGCCAGTAGCAACAGGGGGCCAGCGGGAGTTGGATCAGATACGCAGTATTTT,CASSNRGPAGVGSDTQYF
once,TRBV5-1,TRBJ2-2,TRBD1,TGCGCCAGCAGTAGAGGGACAGGGACGGACACCGGGGAGCTGTTTTTT,CASSRGTGTDTGELFF
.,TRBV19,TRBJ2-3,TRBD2,TGTGCCAGTAGCCGGCGGTCTAGCGGGAGGTCGATAGGCACAGATACGCAGTATTTT,CASSRRSSGRSIGTDTQYF
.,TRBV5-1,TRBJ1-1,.,TGCGCCAGCAGCCCGATAAGGAGAAGCACTGAAGCTTTCTTT,CASSPIRRSTEAFF
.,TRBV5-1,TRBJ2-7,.,TGCGCCAGCAGCCCGAGGAGCTCCTACGAGCAGTACTTC,CASSPRSSYEQYF
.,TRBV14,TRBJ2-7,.,TGTGCCAGCAGCGTACGAGGTTCGGTACGGCAGGCGGGCTACGAGCAGTACTTC,CASSVRGSVRQAGYEQYF
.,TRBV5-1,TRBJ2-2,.,TGCGCCAGCAGCTTAGACGGGAACCAGGGGGAGCTGTTTTTT,CASSLDGNQGELFF
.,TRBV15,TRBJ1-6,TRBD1,TGTGCCACCAGCCCCCGGACAGGGGTGGGTTCACCCCTCCACTTT,CATSPRTGVGSPLHF
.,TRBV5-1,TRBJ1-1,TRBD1,TGCGCCAGCAGCTTGGGCTTGAGGGACAGGGGGGACGAAGCTTTCTTT,CASSLGLRDRGDEAFF
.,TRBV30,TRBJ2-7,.,TGTGCCTGGAGTGTACAGCCGGGCCCCTCGGGGGAGCAGTACTTC,CAWSVQPGPSGEQYF
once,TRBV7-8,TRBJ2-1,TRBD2,TGTGCCAGCAGCTGGGGACTAGCTGCGGTCGATGAGCAGTTCTTC,CASSWGLAAVDEQFF
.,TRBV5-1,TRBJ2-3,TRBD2,TGCGCCAGCAGCTTGCCTAGCGGGAGGACAGATACGCAGTATTTT,CASSLPSGRTDTQYF
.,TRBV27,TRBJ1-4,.,TGTGCCAGCAGTCTAAACCCACCGGGTCATCGCAATGAAAAACTGTTTTTT,CASSLNPPGHRNEKLFF
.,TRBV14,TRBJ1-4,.,TGTGCCAGCAGCCAATCAAAAGGGTCCGGGAGAATCTGGGAGGAAAAACTGTTTTTT,CASSQSKGSGRIWEEKLFF
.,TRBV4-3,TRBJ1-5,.,TGCGCCAGCAGCCAAGAGGGAGGAGGGTCTCAGCCCCAGCATTTT,CASSQEGGGSQPQHF
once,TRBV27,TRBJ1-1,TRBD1,TGTGCCAGCAGTCCCTACCGACAGGGAGAGAACACTGAAGCTTTCTTT,CASSPYRQGENTEAFF
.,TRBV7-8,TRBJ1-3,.,TGTGCCAGCAGCCCCACCATAAACACCATATATTTT,CASSPTINTIYF
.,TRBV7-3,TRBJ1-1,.,TGTGCCAGCAGCCCAGACGGAACCGAAGCTTTCTTT,CASSPDGTEAFF
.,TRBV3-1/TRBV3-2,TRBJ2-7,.,TGTGCCAGCAGTTTCTGGGGCAGGGAGGTTTACGAGCAGTACTTC,CASSFWGREVYEQYF
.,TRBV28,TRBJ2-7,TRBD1,TGTGCCAGCAGGGGAGGACAGGGGGTCGACGAGCAGTACTTC,CASRGGQGVDEQYF
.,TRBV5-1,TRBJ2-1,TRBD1,TGCGCCAGCAGCTTGGTCCCGGGACAGGGATACAATGAGCAGTTCTTC,CASSLVPGQGYNEQFF
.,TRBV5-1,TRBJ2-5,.,TGCGCCAGCAGCTTGTCTCAAGAGACCCAGTACTTC,CASSLSQETQYF
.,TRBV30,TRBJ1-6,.,TGTGCCTGGAGTTCCCCTCGGGGATCTTTTAATTCACCCCTCCACTTT,CAWSSPRGSFNSPLHF
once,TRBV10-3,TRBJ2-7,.,TGTGCCATCAGTGACTACAGGGTCCCCAACTACGAGCAGTACTTC,CAISDYRVPNYEQYF
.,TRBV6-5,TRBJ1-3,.,TGTGCCAGCGAGTGGCGAAACACCATATATTTT,CASEWRNTIYF
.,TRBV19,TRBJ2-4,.,TGTGCCAGTAGTATGGACCAATTTCAGTACTTC,CASSMDQFQYF
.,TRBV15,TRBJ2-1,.,TGTGCCACCAGCAGAGGGGAAGTAGGGCAGTTCTTC,CATSRGEVGQFF
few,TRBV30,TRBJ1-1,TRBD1,TGTGCCTGGAGCGGAGGGGGCGGCCCGCGAGCTTTCTTT,CAWSGGGGPRAFF
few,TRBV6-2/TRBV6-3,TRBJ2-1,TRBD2,TGTGCCAGCAGTTACCCCCGCGGGAGGCCGGGTGAGCAGTTCTTC,CASSYPRGRPGEQFF
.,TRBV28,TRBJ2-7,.,TGTGCCAGCAGTTTATCCTCCGGGATCAGGTACGAGCAGTACTTC,CASSLSSGIRYEQYF
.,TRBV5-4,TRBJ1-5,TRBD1,TGTGCCAGCAGCTTGGGTGGACAGGGAAACAATCAGCCCCAGCATTTT,CASSLGGQGNNQPQHF
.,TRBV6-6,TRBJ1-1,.,TGTGCCAGCAGTTACGTGAAGACGAACACTGAAGCTTTCTTT,CASSYVKTNTEAFF
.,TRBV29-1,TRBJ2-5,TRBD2,TGCAGCGTTGCGGGACTAGCGGGAGAGATGGGAGAGACCCAGTACTTC,CSVAGLAGEMGETQYF
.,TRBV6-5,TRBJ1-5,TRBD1,TGTGCCGTCCTATACAGGGGCGGCCAGCCCCAGCATTTT,CAVLYRGGQPQHF
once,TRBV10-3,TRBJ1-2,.,TGTGCCATCAGTGTCGCGGGGGGGATCGGGACAATAGGAGGCTACACCTTC,CAISVAGGIGTIGGYTF
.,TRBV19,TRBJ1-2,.,TGTGCCAGTAGTATAGTCCGACAGCCTCAAGCTGGTGGCTACACCTTC,CASSIVRQPQAGGYTF
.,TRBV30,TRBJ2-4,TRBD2,TGTGCCTGGAGTGTGGTAGCGGGAGGGCCTCAGGGCATTCAGTACTTC,CAWSVVAGGPQGIQYF
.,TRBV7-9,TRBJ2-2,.,TGTGCCAGCAGCTTATCCCAGGGAACGGGCACCGGGGAGCTGTTTTTT,CASSLSQGTGTGELFF
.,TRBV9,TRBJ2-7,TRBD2,TGTGCCAGCAGCGCCTGGACTAGCGGGAGTAAGTACGAGCAGTACTTC,CASSAWTSGSKYEQYF
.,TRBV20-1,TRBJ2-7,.,TGCAGTGCTAGGGAGGGCTACGAGCAGTACTTC,CSAREGYEQYF
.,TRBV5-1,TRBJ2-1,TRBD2,TGCGCCAGCAGCGGGGGGACTAGGACCAATGAGCAGTTCTTC,CASSGGTRTNEQFF
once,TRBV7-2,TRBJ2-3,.,TGTGCCAGCACCGATCCTCTTTCGGGAGATAGCGCAGATACGCAGTATTTT,CASTDPLSGDSADTQYF
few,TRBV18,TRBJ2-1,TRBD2,TGTGCCAGCTCACCTGGACCGACGGGAGGTGGGCAGTTCTTC,CASSPGPTGGGQFF
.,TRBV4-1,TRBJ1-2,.,TGCGCCAGCAGCCGTACCGGGACGCAAGAACCGGTCGGCTATGGCTACACCTTC,CASSRTGTQEPVGYGYTF
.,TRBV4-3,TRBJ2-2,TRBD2,TGCGCCAGCAGCCACACCGGGACTAGCGGGGAGCTGTTTTTT,CASSHTGTSGELFF
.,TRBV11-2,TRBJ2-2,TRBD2,TGTGCCAGCAGCACCGCCGGGACTAGGAGCGGGGAGCTGTTTTTT,CASSTAGTRSGELFF
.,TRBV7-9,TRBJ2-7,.,TGTGCCAGCAGCTTAGTAGGGGGGCGCTACGAGCAGTACTTC,CASSLVGGRYEQYF
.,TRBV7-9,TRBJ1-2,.,TGTGCCAGCAGCCAGTCAGGGGTATATGGCTACACCTTC,CASSQSGVYGYTF
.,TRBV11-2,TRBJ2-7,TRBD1,TGTGCCAGCAGCTATAACCGGGACAGTCCCTACGAGCAGTACTTC,CASSYNRDSPYEQYF
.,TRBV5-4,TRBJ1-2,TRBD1,TGTGCCAGCAGCCCGGACAGGGGTAACTATGGCTACACCTTC,CASSPDRGNYGYTF